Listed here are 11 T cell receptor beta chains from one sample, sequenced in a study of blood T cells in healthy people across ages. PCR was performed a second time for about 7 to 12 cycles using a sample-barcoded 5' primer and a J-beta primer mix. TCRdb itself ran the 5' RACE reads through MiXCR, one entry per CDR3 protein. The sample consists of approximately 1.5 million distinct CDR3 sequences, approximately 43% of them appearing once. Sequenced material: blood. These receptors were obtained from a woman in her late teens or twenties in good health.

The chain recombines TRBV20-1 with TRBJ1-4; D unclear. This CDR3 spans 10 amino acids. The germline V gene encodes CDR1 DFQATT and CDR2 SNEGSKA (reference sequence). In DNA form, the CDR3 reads TGCAGGGCGCAAATGAAAAAACTGTTTTTT. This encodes CRAQMKKLFF.

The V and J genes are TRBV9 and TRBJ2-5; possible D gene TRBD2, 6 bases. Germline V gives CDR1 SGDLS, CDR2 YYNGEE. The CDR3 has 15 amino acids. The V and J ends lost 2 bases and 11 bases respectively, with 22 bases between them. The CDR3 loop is CASSVPGLPLREQYF. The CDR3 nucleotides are TGTGCCAGCAGCGTCCCGGGACTCCCACTAAGGGAGCAGTACTTC.

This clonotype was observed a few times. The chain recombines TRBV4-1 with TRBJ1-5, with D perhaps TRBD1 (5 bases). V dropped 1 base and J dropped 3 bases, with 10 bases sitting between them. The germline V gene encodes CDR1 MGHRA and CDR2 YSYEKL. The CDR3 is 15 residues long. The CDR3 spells CASSQGQFYNQPQHF. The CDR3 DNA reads TGCGCCAGCAGCCAAGGACAGTTTTACAATCAGCCCCAGCATTTT.

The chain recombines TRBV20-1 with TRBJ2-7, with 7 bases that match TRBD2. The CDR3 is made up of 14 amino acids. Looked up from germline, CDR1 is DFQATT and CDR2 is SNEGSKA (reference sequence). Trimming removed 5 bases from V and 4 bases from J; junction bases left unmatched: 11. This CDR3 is CSALGPGEGYEQYF. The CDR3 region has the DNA TGCAGTGCTCTCGGACCCGGGGAGGGGTACGAGCAGTACTTC.

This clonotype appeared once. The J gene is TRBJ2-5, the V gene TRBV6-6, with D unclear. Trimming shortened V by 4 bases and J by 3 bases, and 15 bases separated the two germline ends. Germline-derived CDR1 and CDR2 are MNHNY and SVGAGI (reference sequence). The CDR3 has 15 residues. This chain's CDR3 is CASSSINWVEETQYF. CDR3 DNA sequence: TGTGCCAGCAGTTCCATAAACTGGGTCGAAGAGACCCAGTACTTC.

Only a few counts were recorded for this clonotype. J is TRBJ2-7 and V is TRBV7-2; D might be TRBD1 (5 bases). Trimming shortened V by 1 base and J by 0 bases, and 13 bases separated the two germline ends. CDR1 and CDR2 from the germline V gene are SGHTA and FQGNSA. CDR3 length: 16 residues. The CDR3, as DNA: TGTGCCAGCAGCTTAGTGTTCCCGCAGGGCTCCTACGAGCAGTACTTC. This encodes CASSLVFPQGSYEQYF.

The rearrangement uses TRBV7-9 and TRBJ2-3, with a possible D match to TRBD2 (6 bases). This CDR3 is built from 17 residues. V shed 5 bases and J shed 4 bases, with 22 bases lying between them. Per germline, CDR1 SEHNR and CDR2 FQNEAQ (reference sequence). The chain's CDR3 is CASSIRKDGGMADTQYF. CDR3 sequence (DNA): TGTGCCAGCAGCATTAGAAAGGACGGGGGAATGGCAGATACGCAGTATTTT.

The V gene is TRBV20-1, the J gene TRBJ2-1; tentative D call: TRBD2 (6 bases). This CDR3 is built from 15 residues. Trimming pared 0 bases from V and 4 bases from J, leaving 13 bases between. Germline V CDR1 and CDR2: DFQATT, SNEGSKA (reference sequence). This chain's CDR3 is CSARDRAGRYNEQFF. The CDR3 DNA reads TGCAGTGCTAGAGATCGGGCGGGGAGGTACAATGAGCAGTTCTTC.

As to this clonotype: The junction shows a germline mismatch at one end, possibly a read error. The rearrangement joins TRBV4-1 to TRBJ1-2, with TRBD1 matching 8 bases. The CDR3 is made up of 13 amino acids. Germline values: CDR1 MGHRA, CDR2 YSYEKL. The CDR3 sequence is CARRGPLNYGYTF. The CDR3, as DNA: TGCGCCCGCAGGGGGCCCCTTAACTATGGCTACACCTTC.

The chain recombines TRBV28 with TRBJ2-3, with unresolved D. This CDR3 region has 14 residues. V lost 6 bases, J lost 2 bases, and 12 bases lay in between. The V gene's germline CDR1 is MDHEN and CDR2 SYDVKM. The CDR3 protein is CASSDAGNTDTQYF. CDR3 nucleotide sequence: TGTGCCAGCAGCGACGCAGGCAACACAGATACGCAGTATTTT.

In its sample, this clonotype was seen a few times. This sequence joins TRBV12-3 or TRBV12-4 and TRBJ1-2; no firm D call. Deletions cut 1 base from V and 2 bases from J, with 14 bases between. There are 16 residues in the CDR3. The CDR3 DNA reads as TGTGCCAGCAGTTTAGGTCAGATCGCGAAAAACTATGGCTACACCTTC. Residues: CASSLGQIAKNYGYTF.